This T cell receptor (beta chain) came from a study of T cell responses to AZD1222 COVID-19 vaccine. Study-wide findings and caveats: Clonal diversity was possibly underestimated, and white British individuals and females predominated among donors. Recipients of AZD1222 seropositive at baseline numbered only five or six.

Some second doses came at about 4 weeks and others at about 12 weeks; these were pooled. CDR3 length: 15 amino acids. Germline V gene data show CDR1 as MNHEY and CDR2 as SMNVEV (reference sequence). Trimming removed 6 bases from V and 7 bases from J, with 21 bases in between. Remarks on this clone: Its antigen is currently unknown.

The protocol was immunoSEQ multiplex PCR, while the TCRdb copy is restricted to in-frame clones and leaves out a portion. The table has under 150,000 clones, roughly 90% seen once. This chain links TRBV27 with TRBJ1-2; a weak D match, TRBD1 (5 bases). The clonotype originates from an adult who received the AZD1222 COVID-19 vaccine. This sample comprised peripheral blood, obtained 28 days after the second AZD1222 dose. This chain's CDR3 is CASRLTFDSFFGYTF. CDR3 DNA sequence: TGTGCCAGCAGACTCACCTTCGACAGTTTCTTTGGCTACACCTTC.